This T cell receptor (beta chain) was identified during a study of blood T cells in healthy people across ages. Broader study findings: As naive T cell percentage varied, TCR beta diversity correlated strongly with it.

V was trimmed by 7 bases and J by 7 bases, leaving 17 bases between them. In germline, CDR1 is MNHEY, CDR2 SVGAGI. The CDR3 is made up of 14 amino acids. Through a sample-barcoded 5' primer and a J-beta primer mix, a second PCR was run for 7 to 11 cycles. TCRdb reprocessed the 5' RACE reads with MiXCR, giving one entry per CDR3 protein. The sample holds approximately 1.5 million distinct CDR3 sequences, roughly two fifths seen once. This clonotype was seen only a few times. Its antigen is still unknown. Each donor had 8 to 10 milliliters of peripheral blood drawn. This clonotype originated in a young woman in good health. V usage is TRBV6-5 and J usage is TRBJ2-1; D gene unclear. The source material was blood. This chain's CDR3 is CASTRPGLRNEQFF. CDR3 in DNA: TGTGCCAGCACCCGGCCAGGTCTTCGGAATGAGCAGTTCTTC.